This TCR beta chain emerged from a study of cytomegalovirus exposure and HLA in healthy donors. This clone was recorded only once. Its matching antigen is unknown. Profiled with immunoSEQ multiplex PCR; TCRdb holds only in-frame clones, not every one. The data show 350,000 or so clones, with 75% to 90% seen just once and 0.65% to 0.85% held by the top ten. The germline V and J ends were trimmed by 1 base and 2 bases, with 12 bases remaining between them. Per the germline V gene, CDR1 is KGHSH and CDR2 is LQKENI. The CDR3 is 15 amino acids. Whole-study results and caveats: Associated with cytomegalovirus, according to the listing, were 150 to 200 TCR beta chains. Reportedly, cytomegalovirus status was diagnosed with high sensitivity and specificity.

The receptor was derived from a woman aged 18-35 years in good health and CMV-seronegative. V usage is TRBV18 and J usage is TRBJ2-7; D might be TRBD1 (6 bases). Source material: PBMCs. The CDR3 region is CASSPRSRGAYEQYF. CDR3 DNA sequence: TGTGCCAGCTCACCACGATCCAGGGGCGCCTACGAGCAGTACTTC.